The sequence of this TCR beta chain was determined in a study of blood T cell repertoires in COVID-19. Study-wide background: The samples span acute and convalescent COVID-19 from the United States, Italy and Spain. The cDNA or gDNA used as material had been derived from T cells, B-cell-depleted T cells, or PBMCs.

Under the authors' procedure: How many nucleated cells were present was estimated from reference gene primer amplification. The data were produced by immunoSEQ multiplex PCR, yet TCRdb's version contains in-frame clones alone and is incomplete. The V and J calls and clone size come from that table; D and trimming were worked out from the DNA. This sample yields more than 200,000 clones, of which approximately 90% are seen a single time; 1.9% belongs to the top ten. CDR1 and CDR2 from the germline V gene are SGHRS and YFSETQ. The CDR3 consists of 15 residues. The V and J ends lost 2 bases and 8 bases, in that order; junction bases with no gene match: 11.

The TCR sequence derives from a woman under 30 who had recovered from COVID-19. The chain has TRBV5-1 and TRBJ1-2; 8 nucleotides match TRBD1. The sample consisted of PBMCs or T cells enriched from blood (not recorded which). CDR3: CASSFDGQGRGGYTF. CDR3 sequence (DNA): TGCGCCAGCAGCTTCGACGGACAGGGTAGAGGAGGCTACACCTTC.